Below are 14 T cell receptor beta chains sequenced from a single sample in a study of chemoradiotherapy in HPV16-positive cancers. Profiled with immunoSEQ multiplex PCR; TCRdb holds only in-frame clones, not every one. This table has about 27,000 clones, over 90% appearing once. The sequenced sample was blood, obtained from a patient who underwent chemoradiotherapy. These receptors came from a human donor with HPV-associated anogenital cancer.

The chain joins TRBV15 to TRBJ1-2; D ambiguous. This CDR3 spans 15 amino acids. CDR1 LNHNV and CDR2 YYDKDF come from the germline V gene (reference sequence). V lost 0 bases, J lost 8 bases, and 16 bases lay in between. Here the CDR3 DNA reads TGTGCCACCAGCAGAGATGCATCCGACCGTGACGGCTACACCTTC. This codes for CATSRDASDRDGYTF. The variable domain in full, with the rest retrieved from reference TRBV15 and TRBJ1-2, is DAMVIQNPRYQVTQFGKPVTLSCSQTLNHNVMYWYQQKSSQAPKLLFHYYDKDFNNEADTPDNFQSRRPNTSFCFLDIRSPGLGDTAMYLCATSRDASDRDGYTFGSGTRLTVV.

CDR3 DNA sequence: TGTGCCAGCAGCTTGGTGGACAATGAGCAGTTCTTC. Its protein is CASSLVDNEQFF. The chain is built from TRBV5-4 and TRBJ2-1; D ambiguous. V shed 0 bases and J shed 5 bases, with 3 bases lying between them. In germline, CDR1 is SGHNT, CDR2 YYREEE (reference sequence). CDR3 length equals 12 residues. The variable domain in full, with the rest retrieved from reference TRBV5-4 and TRBJ2-1, is ETGVTQSPTHLIKTRGQQVTLRCSSQSGHNTVSWYQQALGQGPQFIFQYYREEENGRGNFPPRFSGLQFPNYSSELNVNALELDDSALYLCASSLVDNEQFFGPGTRLTVL.

The rearrangement links TRBV4-3 to TRBJ2-1; D is perhaps TRBD2 (6 bases). V was trimmed by 4 bases and J by 6 bases, leaving 13 bases between them. This CDR3 spans 14 amino acids. Per the germline V gene, CDR1 is LGHNA and CDR2 is YSLEER. The chain's CDR3 is CASSPSELANEQFF. For the CDR3, the DNA is TGCGCCAGCAGCCCCAGCGAACTAGCCAATGAGCAGTTCTTC.

The chain uses TRBV9 and TRBJ2-2; TRBD2 matches at 8 bases. J was trimmed by 2 bases and V by 0 bases; bases with no gene match: 9. CDR3 length: 18 residues. Germline lookup yields CDR1 SGDLS and CDR2 YYNGEE. Written as DNA, the CDR3 is TGTGCCAGCAGCGTAGATTTCGTAGCGGGGCTAAACACCGGGGAGCTGTTTTTT. Protein product: CASSVDFVAGLNTGELFF.

V usage is TRBV18 and J usage is TRBJ1-1, with a tentative D call TRBD1 (5 bases). CDR1 and CDR2 from the germline V gene are KGHSH and LQKENI. CDR3 size: 16 residues. The V end was cut by 2 bases, the J end by 4 bases, with 17 bases between. The CDR3 DNA sequence: TGTGCCAGCTCACCAATTAGAGAGTGGGGGGGCACTGAAGCTTTCTTT. It translates to CASSPIREWGGTEAFF.

This clone has a single count. The rearrangement uses TRBV7-2 and TRBJ1-1; the D is unclear. The germline V gene encodes CDR1 SGHTA and CDR2 FQGNSA. This CDR3 is built from 11 residues. The V and J ends lost 3 bases and 3 bases respectively, with 2 bases between them. The CDR3 reads CASSLHTEAFF. The CDR3 region has the DNA TGTGCCAGCAGCTTGCACACTGAAGCTTTCTTT.

Here the CDR3 reads CASSPAMYEQYF. For the CDR3, the DNA is TGTGCCAGCAGCCCCGCGATGTACGAGCAGTACTTC. This rearrangement joins TRBV11-2 to TRBJ2-7; D is uncertain. The CDR3 is made up of 12 amino acids. Germline CDR1 and CDR2: SGHAT and FQNNGV. Trimming removed 5 bases at V and 4 bases at J, with 9 bases between.

This rearrangement joins TRBV5-6 to TRBJ1-5, with unresolved D. The CDR3 sequence is 12 residues long. V was cut by 4 bases and J by 3 bases, with 5 bases left in between. Looked up from germline, CDR1 is SGHDT and CDR2 is YYEEEE. The chain's CDR3 is CASSLDNQPQHF. CDR3 nucleotides: TGTGCCAGCAGCCTGGACAATCAGCCCCAGCATTTT.

The chain links TRBV19 to TRBJ2-1; weak D call: TRBD2 (6 bases). V gave up 5 bases and J gave up 0 bases, with 11 bases separating them. CDR3 length equals 15 residues. Germline CDR1 reads LNHDA; CDR2 reads SQIVND (reference sequence). CDR3 region: CASSSLASSYNEQFF. For the CDR3, the DNA is TGTGCCAGTAGTTCACTAGCTTCCTCCTACAATGAGCAGTTCTTC. The variable domain in full, completed from reference TRBV19 and TRBJ2-1, reads DGGITQSPKYLFRKEGQNVTLSCEQNLNHDAMYWYRQDPGQGLRLIYYSQIVNDFQKGDIAEGYSVSREKKESFPLTVTSAQKNPTAFYLCASSSLASSYNEQFFGPGTRLTVL.

The chain uses TRBV7-7 and TRBJ2-5; maybe TRBD2 (6 bases). The V and J ends lost 8 bases and 7 bases respectively, with 20 bases between them. Germline lookup yields CDR1 SSHAT and CDR2 FNYEAQ (reference sequence). CDR3 length: 14 amino acids. The CDR3 sequence is CASSSEGPFATQYF. CDR3 nucleotides: TGTGCCAGCTCTTCGGAGGGTCCTTTCGCGACCCAGTACTTC.

The chain has TRBV7-9 and TRBJ2-7; the D call may be TRBD1 or TRBD2 (5 bases each). V lost 3 bases and J 3 bases, leaving 9 bases between the germline ends. The CDR3 has 13 amino acids. CDR1 and CDR2 (germline): SEHNR, FQNEAQ (reference sequence). CDR3 sequence reads: CASSLGTHYEQYF. DNA of the CDR3: TGTGCCAGCAGCTTGGGGACCCACTACGAGCAGTACTTC.

This chain connects TRBV4-1 to TRBJ1-1, with D uncertain. With 1 base removed from V and 5 bases from J, the gap between germline ends came to 17 bases. This CDR3 has 16 amino acids. Germline V lookup: CDR1 MGHRA, CDR2 YSYEKL. In DNA form, the CDR3 reads TGCGCCAGCAGCCAAGGTGCCGCGGGGTTGGGGACTGAAGCTTTCTTT. Amino acids: CASSQGAAGLGTEAFF.

The V call is TRBV6-1, the J call TRBJ1-2; D is uncertain. Trimming shortened V by 7 bases and J by 2 bases, and 8 bases separated the two germline ends. CDR1 MNHNS and CDR2 SASEGT come from the germline V gene. The CDR3 extends over 12 amino acids. CDR3 coding DNA: TGTGCCAGCATTGGCCCCAACTATGGCTACACCTTC. The encoded protein is CASIGPNYGYTF.

This chain links TRBV15 with TRBJ2-3, with D possibly TRBD2 on 5 matching bases. Trimming took 5 bases from V and 0 from J, leaving 21 bases between them. This CDR3 has 18 amino acids. Germline V gene data show CDR1 as LNHNV and CDR2 as YYDKDF (reference sequence). CDR3 sequence reads: CATSSNHLAGPSTDTQYF. Written as DNA, the CDR3 is TGTGCCACCAGCTCGAACCATCTGGCGGGCCCTAGCACAGATACGCAGTATTTT. The full variable domain, with the rest looked up from reference TRBV15 and TRBJ2-3, is DAMVIQNPRYQVTQFGKPVTLSCSQTLNHNVMYWYQQKSSQAPKLLFHYYDKDFNNEADTPDNFQSRRPNTSFCFLDIRSPGLGDTAMYLCATSSNHLAGPSTDTQYFGPGTRLTVL.